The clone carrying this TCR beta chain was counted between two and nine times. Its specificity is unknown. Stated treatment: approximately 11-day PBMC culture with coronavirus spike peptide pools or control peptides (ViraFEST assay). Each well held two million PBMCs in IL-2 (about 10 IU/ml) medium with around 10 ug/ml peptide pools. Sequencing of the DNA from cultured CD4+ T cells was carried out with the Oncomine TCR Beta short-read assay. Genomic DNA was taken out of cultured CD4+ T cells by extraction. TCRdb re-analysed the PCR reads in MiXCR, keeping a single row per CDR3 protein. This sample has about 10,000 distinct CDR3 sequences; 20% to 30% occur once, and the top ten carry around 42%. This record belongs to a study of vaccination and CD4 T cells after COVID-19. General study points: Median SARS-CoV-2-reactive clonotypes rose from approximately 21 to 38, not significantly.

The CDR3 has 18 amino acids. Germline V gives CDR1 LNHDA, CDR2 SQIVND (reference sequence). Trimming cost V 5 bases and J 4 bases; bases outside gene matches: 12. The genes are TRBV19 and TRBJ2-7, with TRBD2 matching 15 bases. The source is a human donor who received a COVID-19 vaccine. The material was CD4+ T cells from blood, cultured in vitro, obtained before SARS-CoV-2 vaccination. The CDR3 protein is CASSARTSGGASVYEQYF. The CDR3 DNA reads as TGTGCCAGTAGTGCCCGGACTAGCGGGGGGGCCAGTGTATACGAGCAGTACTTC.